A selection of T cell receptor beta chains follows, all from one sample in a study of blood T cells in healthy people across ages. One entry per CDR3 protein results from TCRdb running MiXCR on the 5' RACE reads. The sample lists 700,000 to 950,000 distinct CDR3 sequences, roughly 50% seen once, with about 20% in the top ten. The sequencing input was blood. These receptors were taken from a man between 25 and 39 years old in good health. CDR3s include the opening cysteine and the closing phenylalanine or tryptophan. Each record gives: D gene, clone size, V gene, J gene, CDR3 DNA, CDR3 protein. A D gene is named only where the DNA matches it firmly. A row's size may be missing; if present it is once, few, many or a size class.

NA,NA,TRBV6-5,TRBJ1-5,NA,CASSPFGTGNQPRHF
NA,few,TRBV29-1,TRBJ2-1,TGCAGCGTTTACGGGAACCTCGACAATGAGCAGTTCTTC,CSVYGNLDNEQFF
TRBD2,many,TRBV12-3/TRBV12-4,TRBJ2-5,TGTGCCAGCAGCTTCGGACTAGCGGGGGAGACCCAGTACTTC,CASSFGLAGETQYF
TRBD1,few,TRBV7-2,TRBJ2-7,TGTGCCAGCAGCTGGGACAGATACTCCTACGAGCAGTACTTC,CASSWDRYSYEQYF
NA,few,TRBV6-5,TRBJ2-7,TGTGCCAGCAGTTGGGGACCGCCCCCCTACGAGCAGTACTTC,CASSWGPPPYEQYF
TRBD2,NA,TRBV6-5,TRBJ2-7,TGTGCCAGCAGTTATTCGGGACTAGTTGAGGGTTACGAGCAGTACTTC,CASSYSGLVEGYEQYF
NA,few,TRBV7-9,TRBJ2-7,TGTGCCAGCAGTAATTCGGGGTACGAGCAGTACTTC,CASSNSGYEQYF
NA,NA,TRBV30,TRBJ2-2,TGTGCCTGGAGTGTACTTTTGGGTTCCGGGGAGCTGTTTTTT,CAWSVLLGSGELFF
TRBD2,few,TRBV29-1,TRBJ2-7,TGCAGCACCCGGACTAGCGGGAGTTACGAGCAGTACTTC,CSTRTSGSYEQYF
NA,NA,TRBV6-5,TRBJ2-7,TGTGCCAGCACTAAACAGGGAACCTACGAGCAGTACTTC,CASTKQGTYEQYF
TRBD1,NA,TRBV25-1,TRBJ1-4,TGTGCCAGCAGTGAATATATGACAGGGTTTGGGGAAAAACTGTTTTTT,CASSEYMTGFGEKLFF
TRBD2,NA,TRBV5-1,TRBJ2-5,TGCGCCAGCAGCTTCGAAGCGGGGCCCTACAATGAGCAGTACTTC,CASSFEAGPYNEQYF
NA,NA,TRBV20-1,TRBJ2-7,TGCAGTGCCAAAGACAGGTCCTACGAGCAGTACTTC,CSAKDRSYEQYF
TRBD2,NA,TRBV12-3/TRBV12-4,TRBJ2-1,TGTGCCAGCAGCCGACTAGGCGGGGGTGAGCAGTTCTTC,CASSRLGGGEQFF
NA,once,TRBV12-3/TRBV12-4,TRBJ2-7,TGTGCCAGCAGTTCCAGCCGGGGAAGCTCCTACGAGCAGTACTTC,CASSSSRGSSYEQYF
NA,NA,TRBV10-3,TRBJ1-2,TGTGCCATCAGTGGAGGGGTCCAGACGGGGGGCTACACCTTC,CAISGGVQTGGYTF
TRBD2,NA,TRBV4-2,TRBJ2-1,TGTGCCAGCAGCCAAGCCGGGACTAGCGGGAGGGGAGACAATGAGCAGTTCTTC,CASSQAGTSGRGDNEQFF
TRBD1,NA,TRBV13,TRBJ2-7,TGTGCCAGCAGGTTTACAGGGGTCAACCTCCCCTACGAGCAGTACTTC,CASRFTGVNLPYEQYF
NA,few,TRBV12-3/TRBV12-4,TRBJ1-1,TGTGCCAGCAGGGACAGTTCGAACACTGAAGCTTTCTTT,CASRDSSNTEAFF
NA,NA,TRBV5-6,TRBJ2-1,TGTGCCAGCAGCTTGGGGGACTCTGAGCAGTTCTTC,CASSLGDSEQFF
NA,NA,TRBV10-3,TRBJ2-3,TGTGCCATCAGGCCCAACCGAGGGGCAGATACGCAGTATTTT,CAIRPNRGADTQYF
NA,few,TRBV7-2,TRBJ1-5,TGTGCCAGCAGCTTAGCCCGGACTAATGGTAATCAGCCCCAGCATTTT,CASSLARTNGNQPQHF
NA,NA,TRBV4-2,TRBJ1-2,TGTGCCAGCAGCCAAGAGGGAAACTATGGCTACACCTTC,CASSQEGNYGYTF
TRBD2,NA,TRBV7-2,TRBJ2-3,TGTGCCGGCAGCCCCCGTCGAGCGGGAGATACTACGCAGTATTTT,CAGSPRRAGDTTQYF
NA,NA,TRBV11-3,TRBJ2-3,TGTGCCAGCAGCTTAGGCGGGCAAAATACGCAGTATTTT,CASSLGGQNTQYF
NA,NA,TRBV12-3/TRBV12-4,TRBJ1-1,TGTGCCAGCAGTTTCCCGCCCGGGAACACTGAAGCTTTCTTT,CASSFPPGNTEAFF
TRBD2,NA,TRBV10-3,TRBJ2-1,TGTGCCATCATGGGGGGGGGGAGCGTAGCCTACAATGAGCAGTTCTTC,CAIMGGGSVAYNEQFF
TRBD2,NA,TRBV7-2,TRBJ2-1,TGTGCCAGCAGCCCTAAGGGGGGGACTAGCTCCTACAATGAGCAGTTCTTC,CASSPKGGTSSYNEQFF
TRBD1,NA,TRBV7-8,TRBJ2-7,TGTGCCAGCAGCTACGAGACAGGGAACTACGAGCAGTACTTC,CASSYETGNYEQYF
NA,NA,TRBV9,TRBJ2-7,TGTGCCCGACGCCCCGGAACCTCCTACGAGCAGTACTTC,CARRPGTSYEQYF
NA,few,TRBV7-2,TRBJ2-1,TGTGCCAGCGGTCTCCCTGAGGGGGTGGCGGGAATTTACAATGAGCAGTTCTTC,CASGLPEGVAGIYNEQFF
NA,many,TRBV29-1,TRBJ2-1,TGCAGCGTTGTCCCAAGCGGCACGTCCTACAATGAGCAGTTCTTC,CSVVPSGTSYNEQFF
TRBD1,NA,TRBV5-6,TRBJ1-2,TGTGCCAGCAGCGGGACAGGGGGGTTTTTCTATGGCTACACCTTC,CASSGTGGFFYGYTF
NA,few,TRBV12-3/TRBV12-4,TRBJ2-5,TGTGCCAGCAGAGAACAGGGCGGGGAGACCCAGTACTTC,CASREQGGETQYF